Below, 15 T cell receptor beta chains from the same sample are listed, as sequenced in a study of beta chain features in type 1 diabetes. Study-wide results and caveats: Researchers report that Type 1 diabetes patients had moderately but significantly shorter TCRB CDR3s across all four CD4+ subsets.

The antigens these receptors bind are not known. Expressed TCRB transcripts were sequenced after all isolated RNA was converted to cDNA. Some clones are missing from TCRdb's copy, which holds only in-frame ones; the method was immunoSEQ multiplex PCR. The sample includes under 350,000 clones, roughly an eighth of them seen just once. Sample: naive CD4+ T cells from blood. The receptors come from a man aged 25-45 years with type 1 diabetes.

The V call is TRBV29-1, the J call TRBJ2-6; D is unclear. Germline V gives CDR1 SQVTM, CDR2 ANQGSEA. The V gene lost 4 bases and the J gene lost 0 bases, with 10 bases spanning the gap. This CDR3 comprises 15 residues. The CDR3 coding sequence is TGCAGCGTTGCTAATTCCCTCTCTGGGGCCAACGTCCTGACTTTC. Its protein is CSVANSLSGANVLTF.

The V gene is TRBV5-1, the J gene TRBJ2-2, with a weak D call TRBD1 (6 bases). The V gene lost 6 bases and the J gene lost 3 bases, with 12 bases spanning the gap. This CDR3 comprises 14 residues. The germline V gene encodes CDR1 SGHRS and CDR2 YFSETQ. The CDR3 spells CASTATGHTGELFF. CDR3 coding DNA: TGCGCCAGCACCGCAACAGGGCACACCGGGGAGCTGTTTTTT.

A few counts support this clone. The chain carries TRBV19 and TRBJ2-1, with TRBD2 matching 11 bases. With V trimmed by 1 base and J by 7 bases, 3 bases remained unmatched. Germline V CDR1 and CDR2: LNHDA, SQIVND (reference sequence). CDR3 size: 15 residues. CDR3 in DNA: TGTGCCAGTAGTATAGGGCTAGCGGGAGGTAATGAGCAGTTCTTC. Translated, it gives CASSIGLAGGNEQFF.

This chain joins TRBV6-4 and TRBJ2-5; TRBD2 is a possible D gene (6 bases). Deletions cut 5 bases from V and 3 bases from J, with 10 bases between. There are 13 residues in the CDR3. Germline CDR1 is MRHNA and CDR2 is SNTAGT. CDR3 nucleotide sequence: TGTGCCAGCAGTCTGTCGGGAGAAGAGACCCAGTACTTC. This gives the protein CASSLSGEETQYF.

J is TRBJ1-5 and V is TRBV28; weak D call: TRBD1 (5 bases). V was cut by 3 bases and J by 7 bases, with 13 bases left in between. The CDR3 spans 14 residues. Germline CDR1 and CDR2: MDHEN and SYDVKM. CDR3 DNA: TGTGCCAGCAGTTTCGTACAGGACGGGCAGCCCCAGCATTTT. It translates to CASSFVQDGQPQHF.

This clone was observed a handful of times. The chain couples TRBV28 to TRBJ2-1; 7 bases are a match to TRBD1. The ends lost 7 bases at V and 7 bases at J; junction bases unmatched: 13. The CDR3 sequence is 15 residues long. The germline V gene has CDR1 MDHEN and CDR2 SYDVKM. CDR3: CASTTPGQRRNEQFF. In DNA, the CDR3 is TGTGCCAGCACTACACCGGGACAGCGAAGGAATGAGCAGTTCTTC.

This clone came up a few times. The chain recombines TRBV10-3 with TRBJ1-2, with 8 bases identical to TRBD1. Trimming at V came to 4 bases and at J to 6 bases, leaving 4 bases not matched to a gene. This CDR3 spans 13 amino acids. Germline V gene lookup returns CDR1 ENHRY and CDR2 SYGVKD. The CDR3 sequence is CAISGTGTDGYTF. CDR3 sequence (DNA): TGTGCCATCAGTGGGACAGGGACGGATGGCTACACCTTC.

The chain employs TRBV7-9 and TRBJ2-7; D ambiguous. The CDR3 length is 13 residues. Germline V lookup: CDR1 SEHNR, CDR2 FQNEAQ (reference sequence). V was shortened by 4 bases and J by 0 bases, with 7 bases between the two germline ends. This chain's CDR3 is CASSSGASYEQYF. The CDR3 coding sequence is TGTGCCAGCAGCTCTGGAGCCTCCTACGAGCAGTACTTC.

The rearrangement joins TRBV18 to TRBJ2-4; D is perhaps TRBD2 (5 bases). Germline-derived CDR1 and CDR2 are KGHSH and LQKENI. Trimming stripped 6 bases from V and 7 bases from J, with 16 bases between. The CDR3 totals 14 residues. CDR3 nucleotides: TGTGCCAGCTCCCTTAACAGCGGCAAGAACATTCAGTACTTC. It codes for CASSLNSGKNIQYF.

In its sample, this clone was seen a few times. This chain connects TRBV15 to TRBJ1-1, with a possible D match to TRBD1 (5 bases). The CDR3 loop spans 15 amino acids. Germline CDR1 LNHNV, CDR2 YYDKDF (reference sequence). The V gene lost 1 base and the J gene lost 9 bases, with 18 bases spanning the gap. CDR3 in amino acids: CATSRGFDSGFQAFF. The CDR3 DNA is TGTGCCACCAGCAGAGGTTTTGACAGCGGGTTTCAAGCTTTCTTT.

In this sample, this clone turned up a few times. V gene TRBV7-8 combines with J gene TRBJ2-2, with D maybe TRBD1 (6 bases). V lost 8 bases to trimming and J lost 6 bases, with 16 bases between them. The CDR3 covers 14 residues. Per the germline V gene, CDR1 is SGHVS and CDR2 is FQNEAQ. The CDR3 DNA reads TGTGCCAGCCTTTTACAGGGATGGGCCGGGGAGCTGTTTTTT. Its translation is CASLLQGWAGELFF.

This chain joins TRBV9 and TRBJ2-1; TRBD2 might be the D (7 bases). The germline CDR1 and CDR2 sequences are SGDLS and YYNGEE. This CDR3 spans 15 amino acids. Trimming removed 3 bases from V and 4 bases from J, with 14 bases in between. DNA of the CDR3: TGTGCCAGCAGCGGAATGGGAGGGGGGTACAATGAGCAGTTCTTC. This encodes CASSGMGGGYNEQFF.

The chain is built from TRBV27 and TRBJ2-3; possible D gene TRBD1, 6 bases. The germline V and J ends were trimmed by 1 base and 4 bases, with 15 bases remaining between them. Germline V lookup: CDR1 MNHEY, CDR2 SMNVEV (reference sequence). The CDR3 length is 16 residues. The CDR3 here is CASSLFSGVGADTQYF. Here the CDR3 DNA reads TGTGCCAGCAGTTTATTCTCAGGGGTTGGTGCAGATACGCAGTATTTT.

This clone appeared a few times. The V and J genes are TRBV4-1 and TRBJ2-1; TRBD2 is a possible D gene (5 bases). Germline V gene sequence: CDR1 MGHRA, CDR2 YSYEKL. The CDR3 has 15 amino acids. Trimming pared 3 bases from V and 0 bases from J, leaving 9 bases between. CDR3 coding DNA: TGCGCCAGCAGCCAGAGAGGGAGCTCCTACAATGAGCAGTTCTTC. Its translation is CASSQRGSSYNEQFF.

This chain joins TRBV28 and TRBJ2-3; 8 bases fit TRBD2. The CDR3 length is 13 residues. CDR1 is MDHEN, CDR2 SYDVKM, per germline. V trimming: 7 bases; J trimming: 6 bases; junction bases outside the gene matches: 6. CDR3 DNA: TGTGCCAGCACGGGAGGGAGTTTGGATACGCAGTATTTT. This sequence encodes CASTGGSLDTQYF.